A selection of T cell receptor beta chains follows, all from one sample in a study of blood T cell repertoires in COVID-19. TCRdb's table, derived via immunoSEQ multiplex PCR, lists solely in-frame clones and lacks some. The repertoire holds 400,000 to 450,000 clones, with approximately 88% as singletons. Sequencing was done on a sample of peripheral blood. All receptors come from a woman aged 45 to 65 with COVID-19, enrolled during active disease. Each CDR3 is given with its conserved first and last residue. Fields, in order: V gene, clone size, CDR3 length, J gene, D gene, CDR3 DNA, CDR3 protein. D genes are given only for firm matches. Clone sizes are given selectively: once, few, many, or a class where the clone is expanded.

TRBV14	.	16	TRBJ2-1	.	TGTGCCAGCAGCCAAGAACGTTGGCCATCCTACAATGAGCAGTTCTTC	CASSQERWPSYNEQFF
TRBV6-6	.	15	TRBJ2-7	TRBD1	TGTGCCACCTCTGGGACAGGGGGCTATGTCGACGAGCAGTACTTC	CATSGTGGYVDEQYF
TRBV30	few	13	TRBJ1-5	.	TGTGCCTGGAGTGCTAGTGGAGATCAGCCCCAGCATTTT	CAWSASGDQPQHF
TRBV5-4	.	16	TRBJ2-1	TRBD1	TGTGCCAGCAGCTTGGCCGCGGGACAGGGGTTGAATGAGCAGTTCTTC	CASSLAAGQGLNEQFF
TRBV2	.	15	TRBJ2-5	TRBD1	TGTGCCAGCACTCTGCTGACAGGGGGAAGAGAGACCCAGTACTTC	CASTLLTGGRETQYF
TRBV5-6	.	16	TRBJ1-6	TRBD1	TGTGCCAGCAGCTTTACAGGGGCCGTTTTGGATTCACCCCTCCACTTT	CASSFTGAVLDSPLHF
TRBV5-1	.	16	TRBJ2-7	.	TGCGCCAGCAGCTTGGCCGGGACTGTAAGCTCCTACGAGCAGTACTTC	CASSLAGTVSSYEQYF
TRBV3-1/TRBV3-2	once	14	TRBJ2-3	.	TGTGCCAGCAGCTTTGCCTCGGGATCAGATACGCAGTATTTT	CASSFASGSDTQYF
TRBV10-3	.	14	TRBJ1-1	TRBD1	TGTGCCATCAGTGACGCTGTCAGGGGGTCTGAAGCTTTCTTT	CAISDAVRGSEAFF
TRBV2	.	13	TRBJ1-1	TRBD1	TGTGCCAGCAGGGGACAGGAGAACACTGAAGCTTTCTTT	CASRGQENTEAFF
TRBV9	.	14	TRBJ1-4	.	TGTGCCAGCAGCGTAGGCAGGGTGGATGAAAAACTGTTTTTT	CASSVGRVDEKLFF
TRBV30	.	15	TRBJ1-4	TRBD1	TGTGCCTGGAGTCCGAAACAGGGGACTAATGAAAAACTGTTTTTT	CAWSPKQGTNEKLFF
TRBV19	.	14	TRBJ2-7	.	TGTGCCAGTAGTTTCAGGGGTTCCGCCTACGAGCAGTACTTC	CASSFRGSAYEQYF
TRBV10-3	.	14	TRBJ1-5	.	TGTGCCATCAGTGACGGTCCGGTGCATCAGCCCCAGCATTTT	CAISDGPVHQPQHF
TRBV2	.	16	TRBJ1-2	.	TGTGCCAGCAGTGAAGCAAGGGGAGGGACACTCTATGGCTACACCTTC	CASSEARGGTLYGYTF
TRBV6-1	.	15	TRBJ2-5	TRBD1	TGTGCCAGCAGTGATACAGGGGGCGGTCTAGAGACCCAGTACTTC	CASSDTGGGLETQYF
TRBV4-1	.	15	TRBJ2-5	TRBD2	TGCGCCAGCAGCCCTGGTACGGGAGGGGGAGAGACCCAGTACTTC	CASSPGTGGGETQYF
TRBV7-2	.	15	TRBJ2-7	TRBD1	TGTGCCAGCAGTAATCCTGGACAGGGGGGTTTGGAGCAGTACTTC	CASSNPGQGGLEQYF
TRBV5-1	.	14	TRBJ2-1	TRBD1	TGCGCCAGCAGCTTGGGGACAGGGGCCTTAAGGCAGTTCTTC	CASSLGTGALRQFF
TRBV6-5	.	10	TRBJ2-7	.	TGTGCCAGCAACAGTTACGAGCAGTACTTC	CASNSYEQYF
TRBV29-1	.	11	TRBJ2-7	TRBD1	TGCAGCGTTCACAGGGGACCCGAGCAGTACTTC	CSVHRGPEQYF
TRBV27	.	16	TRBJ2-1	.	TGTGCCAGCAGTCCTATAGTTGGCGGGGCCTACAATGAGCAGTTCTTC	CASSPIVGGAYNEQFF
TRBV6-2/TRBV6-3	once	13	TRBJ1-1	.	TGTGCCAGCAGTTACTCGCCGGACACTGAAGCTTTCTTT	CASSYSPDTEAFF
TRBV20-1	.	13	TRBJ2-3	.	TGCAGTGCTAGTTCCCTAAGCACAGATACGCAGTATTTT	CSASSLSTDTQYF
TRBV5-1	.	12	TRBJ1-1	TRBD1	TGCGCCAGCAGCTTCCGTCAGGGGGAAACTTTCTTT	CASSFRQGETFF
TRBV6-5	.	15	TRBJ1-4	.	TGTGCCAGCAGTTATTCAGGGCCCTCGAGGGAAAAACTGTTTTTT	CASSYSGPSREKLFF